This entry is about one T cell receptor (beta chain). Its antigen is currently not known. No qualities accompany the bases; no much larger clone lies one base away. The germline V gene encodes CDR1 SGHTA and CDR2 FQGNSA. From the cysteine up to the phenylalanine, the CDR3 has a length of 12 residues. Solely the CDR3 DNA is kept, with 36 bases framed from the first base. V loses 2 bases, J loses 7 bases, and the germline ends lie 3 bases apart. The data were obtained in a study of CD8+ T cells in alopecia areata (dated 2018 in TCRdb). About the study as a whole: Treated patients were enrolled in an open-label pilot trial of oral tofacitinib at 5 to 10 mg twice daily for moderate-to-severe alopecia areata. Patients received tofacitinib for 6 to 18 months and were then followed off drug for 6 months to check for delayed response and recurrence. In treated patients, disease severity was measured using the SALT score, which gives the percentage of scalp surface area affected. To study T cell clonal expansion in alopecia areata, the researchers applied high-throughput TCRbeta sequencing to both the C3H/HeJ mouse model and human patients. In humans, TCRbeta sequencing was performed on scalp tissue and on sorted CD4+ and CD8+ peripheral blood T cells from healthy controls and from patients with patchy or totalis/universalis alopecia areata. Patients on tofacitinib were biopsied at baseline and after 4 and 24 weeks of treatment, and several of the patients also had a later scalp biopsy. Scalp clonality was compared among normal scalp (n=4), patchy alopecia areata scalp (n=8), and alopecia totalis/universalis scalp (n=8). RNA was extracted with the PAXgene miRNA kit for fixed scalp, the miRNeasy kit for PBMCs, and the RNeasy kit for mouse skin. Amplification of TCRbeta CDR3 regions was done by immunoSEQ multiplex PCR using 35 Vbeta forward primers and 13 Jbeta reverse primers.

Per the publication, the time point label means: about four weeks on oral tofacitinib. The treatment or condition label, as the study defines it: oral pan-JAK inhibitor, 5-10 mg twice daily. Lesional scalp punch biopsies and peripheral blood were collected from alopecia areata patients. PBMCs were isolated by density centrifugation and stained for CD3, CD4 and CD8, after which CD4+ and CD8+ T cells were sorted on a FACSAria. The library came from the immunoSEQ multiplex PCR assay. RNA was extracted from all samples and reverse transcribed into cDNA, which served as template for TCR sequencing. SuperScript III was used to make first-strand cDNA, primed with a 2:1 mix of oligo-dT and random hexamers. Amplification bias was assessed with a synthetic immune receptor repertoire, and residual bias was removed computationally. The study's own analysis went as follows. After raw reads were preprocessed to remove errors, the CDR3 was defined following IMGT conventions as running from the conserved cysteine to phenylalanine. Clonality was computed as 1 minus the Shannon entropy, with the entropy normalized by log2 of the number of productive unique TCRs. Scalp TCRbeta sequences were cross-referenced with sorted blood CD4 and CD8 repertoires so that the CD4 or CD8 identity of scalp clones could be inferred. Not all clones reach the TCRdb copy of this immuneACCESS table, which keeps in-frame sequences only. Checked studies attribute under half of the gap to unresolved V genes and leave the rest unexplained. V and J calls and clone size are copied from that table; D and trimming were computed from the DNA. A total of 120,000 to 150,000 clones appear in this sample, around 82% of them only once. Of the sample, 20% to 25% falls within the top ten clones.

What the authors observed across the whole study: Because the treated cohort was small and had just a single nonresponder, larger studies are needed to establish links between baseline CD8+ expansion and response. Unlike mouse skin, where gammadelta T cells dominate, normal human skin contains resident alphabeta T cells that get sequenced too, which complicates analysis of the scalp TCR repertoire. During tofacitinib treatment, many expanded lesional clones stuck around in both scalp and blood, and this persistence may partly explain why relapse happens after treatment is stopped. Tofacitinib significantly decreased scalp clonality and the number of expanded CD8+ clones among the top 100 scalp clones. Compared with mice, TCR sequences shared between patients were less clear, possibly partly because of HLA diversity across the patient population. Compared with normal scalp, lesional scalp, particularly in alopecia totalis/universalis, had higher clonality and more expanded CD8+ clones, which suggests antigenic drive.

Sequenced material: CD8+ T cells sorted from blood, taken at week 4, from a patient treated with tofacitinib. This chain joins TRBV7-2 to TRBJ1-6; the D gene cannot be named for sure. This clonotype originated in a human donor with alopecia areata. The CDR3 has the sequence CASSLLNSPLHF. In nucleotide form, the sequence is TGTGCCAGCAGCTTATTAAATTCACCCCTCCACTTT. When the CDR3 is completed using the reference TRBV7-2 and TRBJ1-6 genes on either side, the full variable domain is GAGVSQSPSNKVTEKGKDVELRCDPISGHTALYWYRQSLGQGLEFLIYFQGNSAPDKSGLPSDRFSAERTGGSVSTLTIQRTQQEDSAVYLCASSLLNSPLHFGNGTRLTVT.